These 9 T cell receptor beta chains were sequenced from one sample in a study of shared clonotypes between healthy human individuals. Naive CD8 cells lacked CD45RO and underwent positive selection for CCR7, leaving out terminally differentiated effector memory CD45RA+ cells. Here immunoSEQ multiplex PCR was the method, and the copy in TCRdb shows in-frame clones only, minus some. The table records roughly 2,000,000 clones, 85% to 95% of them present only once. The material sequenced was naive CD8+ T cells from PBMCs. The origin of the receptors is a man between 18 and 29 years old in good health. Some clones in this sample may be carry-over from other donors' samples.

This sequence joins TRBV10-2 and TRBJ2-7, with D tentatively TRBD1 (5 bases). The CDR3 is 14 residues long. Trimming left V 7 bases short and J 1 base short, with 14 bases between. The V gene's germline CDR1 is WSHSY and CDR2 SAAADI. DNA for the CDR3: TGCGCCAGCACCCAGGTAGGGGTGTCCTACGAGCAGTACTTC. It encodes CASTQVGVSYEQYF.

This clone was picked up one time. The gene calls are TRBV27 and TRBJ2-1; D is undetermined. Germline V gives CDR1 MNHEY, CDR2 SMNVEV (reference sequence). The V and J ends lost 6 bases and 9 bases respectively, with 9 bases between them. The CDR3 contains 11 residues. CDR3 nucleotides: TGTGCCAGCAGGGCGTTGGCTGAGCAGTTCTTC. Its translation is CASRALAEQFF.

The rearrangement links TRBV19 to TRBJ2-3; D is unresolved. Between the trimmed V and J ends, which lost 3 bases and 1 base, there was a span of 11 bases. The CDR3 extends over 15 amino acids. Germline V CDR1 and CDR2: LNHDA, SQIVND (reference sequence). This CDR3 is CASSIRLGGTDTQYF. CDR3 nucleotide sequence: TGTGCCAGTAGTATCAGACTCGGAGGCACAGATACGCAGTATTTT.

The chain employs TRBV10-2 and TRBJ2-7; 8 positions match TRBD2. CDR1 WSHSY and CDR2 SAAADI come from the germline V gene. This CDR3 comprises 16 residues. V lost 6 bases, J lost 3 bases, and 13 bases stayed unmatched. Here the CDR3 reads CASSPTGGDDFYEQYF. CDR3 nucleotide sequence: TGCGCCAGCAGCCCCACGGGGGGGGACGATTTCTACGAGCAGTACTTC.

This chain uses TRBV5-1 with TRBJ1-1; maybe TRBD1 (6 bases). CDR3 length equals 13 residues. The germline V gene has CDR1 SGHRS and CDR2 YFSETQ. Trimming removed 3 bases from V and 5 bases from J, with 11 bases in between. CDR3 DNA sequence: TGCGCCAGCAGCTCCCGGGACACAACTGAAGCTTTCTTT. Amino acids: CASSSRDTTEAFF. Looking up the rest from reference TRBV5-1 and TRBJ1-1 gives the full variable domain: KAGVTQTPRYLIKTRGQQVTLSCSPISGHRSVSWYQQTPGQGLQFLFEYFSETQRNKGNFPGRFSGRQFSNSRSEMNVSTLELGDSALYLCASSSRDTTEAFFGQGTRLTVV.

This clone was seen a single time. V is TRBV4-3 and J is TRBJ2-7; 9 positions agree with TRBD1. The germline gives CDR1 LGHNA, CDR2 YSLEER. V lost 1 base to trimming and J lost 3 bases; unmatched junction nucleotides: 4. The CDR3 consists of 15 residues. Written as DNA, the CDR3 is TGCGCCAGCAGCCAAGGGAAGACAGGGGGCTACGAGCAGTACTTC. This gives the protein CASSQGKTGGYEQYF.

The rearrangement links TRBV4-3 to TRBJ2-1, with 10 bases lining up with TRBD2. Trimming at V came to 1 base and at J to 8 bases, leaving 5 bases not matched to a gene. This CDR3 has 15 amino acids. The germline V gene encodes CDR1 LGHNA and CDR2 YSLEER. CDR3 region: CASSQGRTSGHEQFF. The DNA of the CDR3 is TGCGCCAGCAGCCAAGGACGGACTAGCGGCCATGAGCAGTTCTTC.

This chain uses TRBV9 with TRBJ1-1; D is undetermined. V was clipped by 4 bases and J by 5 bases, with 18 bases between them. CDR1 and CDR2 (germline): SGDLS, YYNGEE. The CDR3 covers 15 residues. This CDR3 reads CASSQAFIGATEAFF. The CDR3 region has the DNA TGTGCCAGCAGCCAAGCCTTTATAGGCGCAACTGAAGCTTTCTTT.

This sequence joins TRBV9 and TRBJ1-2, with D hard to call. Germline CDR1 reads SGDLS; CDR2 reads YYNGEE. Trimming shortened V by 4 bases and J by 8 bases, and 15 bases separated the two germline ends. This CDR3 spans 13 amino acids. For the CDR3, the DNA is TGTGCCAGCAGCCCTAGCTGGAGTGGCGGCTACACCTTC. Protein: CASSPSWSGGYTF.